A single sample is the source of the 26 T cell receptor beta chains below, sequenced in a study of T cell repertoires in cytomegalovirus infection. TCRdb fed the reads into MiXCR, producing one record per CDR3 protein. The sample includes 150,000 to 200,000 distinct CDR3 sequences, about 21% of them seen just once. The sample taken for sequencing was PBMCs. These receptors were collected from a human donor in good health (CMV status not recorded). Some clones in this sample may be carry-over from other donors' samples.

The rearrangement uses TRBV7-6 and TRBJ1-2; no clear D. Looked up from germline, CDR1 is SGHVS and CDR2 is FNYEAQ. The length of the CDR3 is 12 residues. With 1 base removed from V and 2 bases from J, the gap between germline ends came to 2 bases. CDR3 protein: CASSLGNYGYTF. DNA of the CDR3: TGTGCCAGCAGCTTAGGAAACTATGGCTACACCTTC.

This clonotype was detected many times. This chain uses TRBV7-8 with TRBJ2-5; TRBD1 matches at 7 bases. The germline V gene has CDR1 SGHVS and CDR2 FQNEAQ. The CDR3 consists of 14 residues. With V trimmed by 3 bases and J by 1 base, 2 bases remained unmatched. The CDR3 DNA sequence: TGTGCCAGCAGCTTTGGGACAGCCCAAGAGACCCAGTACTTC. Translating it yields CASSFGTAQETQYF.

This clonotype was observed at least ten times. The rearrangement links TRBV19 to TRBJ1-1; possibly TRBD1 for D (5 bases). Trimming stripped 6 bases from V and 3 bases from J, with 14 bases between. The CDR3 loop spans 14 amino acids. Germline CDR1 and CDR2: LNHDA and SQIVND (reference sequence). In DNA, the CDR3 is TGTGCCAGTAGGGTCAGGGTGATGGACACTGAAGCTTTCTTT. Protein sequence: CASRVRVMDTEAFF.

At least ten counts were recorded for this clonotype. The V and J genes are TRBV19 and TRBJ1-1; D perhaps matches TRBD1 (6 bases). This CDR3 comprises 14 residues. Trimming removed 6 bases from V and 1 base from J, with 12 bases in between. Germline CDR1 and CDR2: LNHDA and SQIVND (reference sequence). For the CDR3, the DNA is TGTGCCAGTAGCACCAGGGGAGAGAACACTGAAGCTTTCTTT. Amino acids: CASSTRGENTEAFF.

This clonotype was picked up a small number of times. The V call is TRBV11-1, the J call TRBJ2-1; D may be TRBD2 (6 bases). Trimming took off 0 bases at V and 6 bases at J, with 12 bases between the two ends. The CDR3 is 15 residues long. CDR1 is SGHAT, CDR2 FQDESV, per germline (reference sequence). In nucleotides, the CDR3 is TGTGCCAGCAGCTTAGCTAGCGGTGCCTTCAATGAGCAGTTCTTC. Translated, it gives CASSLASGAFNEQFF.

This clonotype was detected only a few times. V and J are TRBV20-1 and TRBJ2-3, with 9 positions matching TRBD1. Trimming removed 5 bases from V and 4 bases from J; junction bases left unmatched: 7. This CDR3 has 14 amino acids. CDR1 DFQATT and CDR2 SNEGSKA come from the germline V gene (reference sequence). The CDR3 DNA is TGCAGTGCTGCCGGGACAGGGTACGCAGATACGCAGTATTTT. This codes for CSAAGTGYADTQYF.

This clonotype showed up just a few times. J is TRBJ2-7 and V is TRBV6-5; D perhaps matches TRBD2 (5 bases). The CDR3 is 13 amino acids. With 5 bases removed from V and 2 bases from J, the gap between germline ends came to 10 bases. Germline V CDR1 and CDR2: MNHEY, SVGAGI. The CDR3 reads CASSPTRAYEQYF. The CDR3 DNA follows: TGTGCCAGCAGTCCCACTAGGGCCTACGAGCAGTACTTC.

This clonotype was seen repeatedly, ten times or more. The CDR3 loop reads CASSQGGYEQYF. CDR3 nucleotides: TGTGCCAGCAGCCAGGGGGGCTACGAGCAGTACTTC. This chain connects TRBV11-3 to TRBJ2-7, with D possibly matching TRBD1 (7 bases). The ends were cut back, 5 bases at V and 3 bases at J, with 8 bases in the middle. CDR3 length: 12 residues. CDR1 is SGHNT, CDR2 YENEEA, per germline.

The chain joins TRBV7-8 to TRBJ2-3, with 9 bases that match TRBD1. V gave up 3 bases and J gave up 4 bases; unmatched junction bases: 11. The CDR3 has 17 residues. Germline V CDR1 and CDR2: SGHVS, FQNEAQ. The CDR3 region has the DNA TGTGCCAGCAGCTTCCGCCCCCGGGACAGGGTAGCAGATACGCAGTATTTT. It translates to CASSFRPRDRVADTQYF.

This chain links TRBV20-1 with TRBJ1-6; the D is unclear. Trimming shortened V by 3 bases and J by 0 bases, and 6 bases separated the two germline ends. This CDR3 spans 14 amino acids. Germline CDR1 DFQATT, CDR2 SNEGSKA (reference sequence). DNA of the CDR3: TGCAGTGCTAGGGAATCCTCCTATAATTCACCCCTCCACTTT. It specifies CSARESSYNSPLHF.

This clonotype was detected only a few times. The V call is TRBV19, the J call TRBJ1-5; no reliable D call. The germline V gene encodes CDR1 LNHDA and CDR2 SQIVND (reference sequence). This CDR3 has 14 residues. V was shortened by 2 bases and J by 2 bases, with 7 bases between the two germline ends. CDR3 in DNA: TGTGCCAGTAGTATAAGGGTTGGCAATCAGCCCCAGCATTTT. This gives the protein CASSIRVGNQPQHF.

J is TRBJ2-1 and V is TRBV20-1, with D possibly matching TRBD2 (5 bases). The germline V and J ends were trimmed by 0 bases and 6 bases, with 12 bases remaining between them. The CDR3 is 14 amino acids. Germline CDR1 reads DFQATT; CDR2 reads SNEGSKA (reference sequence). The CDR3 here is CSARDPKGLNEQFF. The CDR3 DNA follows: TGCAGTGCTAGAGATCCAAAAGGACTCAATGAGCAGTTCTTC.

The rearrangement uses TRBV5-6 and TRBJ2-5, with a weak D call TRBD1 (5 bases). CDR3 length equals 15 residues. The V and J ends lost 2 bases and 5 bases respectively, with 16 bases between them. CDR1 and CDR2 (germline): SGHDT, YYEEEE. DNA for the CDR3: TGTGCCAGCAGCTTCCGGCAGGGAACTTGGGAGACCCAGTACTTC. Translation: CASSFRQGTWETQYF.

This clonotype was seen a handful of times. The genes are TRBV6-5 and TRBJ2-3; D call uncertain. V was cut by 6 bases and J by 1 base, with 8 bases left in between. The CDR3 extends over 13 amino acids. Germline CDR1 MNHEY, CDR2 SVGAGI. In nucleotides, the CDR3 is TGTGCCAGCAGACCGAGTCGCACAGATACGCAGTATTTT. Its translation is CASRPSRTDTQYF.

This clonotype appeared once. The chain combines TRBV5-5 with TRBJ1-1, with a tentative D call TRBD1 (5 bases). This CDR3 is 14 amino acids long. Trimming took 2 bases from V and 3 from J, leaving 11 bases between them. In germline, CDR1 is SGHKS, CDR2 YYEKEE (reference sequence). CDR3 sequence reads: CASSLLRVHTEAFF. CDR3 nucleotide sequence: TGTGCCAGCAGCTTACTCAGGGTTCACACTGAAGCTTTCTTT.

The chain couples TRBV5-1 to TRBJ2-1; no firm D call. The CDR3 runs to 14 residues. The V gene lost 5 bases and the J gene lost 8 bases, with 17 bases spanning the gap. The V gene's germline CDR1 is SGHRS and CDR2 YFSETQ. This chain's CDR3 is CASSSGLEVDEQFF. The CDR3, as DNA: TGCGCCAGCAGTTCTGGGCTAGAGGTCGATGAGCAGTTCTTC.

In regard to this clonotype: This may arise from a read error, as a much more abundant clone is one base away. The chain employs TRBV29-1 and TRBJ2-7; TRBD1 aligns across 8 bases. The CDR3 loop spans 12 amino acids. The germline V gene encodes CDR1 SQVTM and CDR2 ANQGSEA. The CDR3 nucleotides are TGCAACGTTCCCGGACAGGGTTGGGAGCAGTACTTC. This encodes CNVPGQGWEQYF.

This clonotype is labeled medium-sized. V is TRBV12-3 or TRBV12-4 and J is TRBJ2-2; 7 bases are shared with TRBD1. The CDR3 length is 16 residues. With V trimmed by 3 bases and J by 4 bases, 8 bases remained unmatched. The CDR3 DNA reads TGTGCCAGCAGTTTCACCCCAGGGGGACCCACCGGGGAGCTGTTTTTT. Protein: CASSFTPGGPTGELFF.

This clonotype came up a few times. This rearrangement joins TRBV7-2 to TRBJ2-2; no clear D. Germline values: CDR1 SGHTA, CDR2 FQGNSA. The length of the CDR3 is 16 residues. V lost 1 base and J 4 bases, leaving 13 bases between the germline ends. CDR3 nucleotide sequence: TGTGCCAGCAGCTTAGTTTGGGATTTGGGCACCGGGGAGCTGTTTTTT. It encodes CASSLVWDLGTGELFF.

The DNA of the CDR3 is TGTGCCACCCGGGACACCAACAATGAGCAGTTCTTC. This gives the protein CATRDTNNEQFF. The chain links TRBV28 to TRBJ2-1; TRBD1 is a possible D gene (6 bases). V dropped 10 bases and J dropped 5 bases, with 12 bases sitting between them. The CDR3 covers 12 residues. CDR1 MDHEN and CDR2 SYDVKM come from the germline V gene.

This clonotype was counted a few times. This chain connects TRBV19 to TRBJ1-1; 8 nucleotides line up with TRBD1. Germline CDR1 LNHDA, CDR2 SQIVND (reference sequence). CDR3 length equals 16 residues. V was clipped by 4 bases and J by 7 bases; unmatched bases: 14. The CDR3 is CASSSLRTGLKVEAFF. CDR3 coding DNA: TGTGCCAGTAGTAGTCTCAGGACAGGGCTGAAGGTTGAAGCTTTCTTT. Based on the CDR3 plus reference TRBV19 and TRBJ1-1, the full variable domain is DGGITQSPKYLFRKEGQNVTLSCEQNLNHDAMYWYRQDPGQGLRLIYYSQIVNDFQKGDIAEGYSVSREKKESFPLTVTSAQKNPTAFYLCASSSLRTGLKVEAFFGQGTRLTVV.

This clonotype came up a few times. In DNA form, the CDR3 reads TGTGCCAGCAGCCCGATTATAAGCCCTAGCACAGATACGCAGTATTTT. It is translated as CASSPIISPSTDTQYF. V and J are TRBV5-4 and TRBJ2-3, with D uncertain. The CDR3 contains 16 residues. The V and J ends lost 4 bases and 0 bases respectively, with 15 bases between them. The germline gives CDR1 SGHNT, CDR2 YYREEE (reference sequence).

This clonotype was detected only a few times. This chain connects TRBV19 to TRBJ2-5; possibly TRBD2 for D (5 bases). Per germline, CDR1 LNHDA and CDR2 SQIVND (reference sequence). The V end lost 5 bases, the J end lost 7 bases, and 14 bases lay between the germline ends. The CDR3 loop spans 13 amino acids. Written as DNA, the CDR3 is TGTGCCAGTAGTTCTGAGAGTGGAGGGACCCAGTACTTC. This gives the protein CASSSESGGTQYF.

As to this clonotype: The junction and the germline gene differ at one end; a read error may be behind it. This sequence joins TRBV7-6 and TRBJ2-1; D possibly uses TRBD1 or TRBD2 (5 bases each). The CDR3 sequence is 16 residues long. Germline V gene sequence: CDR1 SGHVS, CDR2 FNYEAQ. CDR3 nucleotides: TGTGCCGGCAGCTTGCTAGCAAACCCCTCAGGGAATGAGCAGTTCTTC. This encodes CAGSLLANPSGNEQFF.

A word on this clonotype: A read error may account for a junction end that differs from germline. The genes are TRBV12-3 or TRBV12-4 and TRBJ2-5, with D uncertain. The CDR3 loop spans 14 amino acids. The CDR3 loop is CASSFDRLTGTQYF. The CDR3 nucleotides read TGTGCCAGTAGTTTTGATAGGCTAACGGGGACCCAGTACTTC.

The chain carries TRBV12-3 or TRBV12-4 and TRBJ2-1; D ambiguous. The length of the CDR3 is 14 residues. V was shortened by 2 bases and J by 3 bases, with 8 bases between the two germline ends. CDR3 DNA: TGTGCCAGCAGTTTAAGTAGCAACTACAATGAGCAGTTCTTC. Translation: CASSLSSNYNEQFF.